This TCR beta chain was documented in a study of beta chain features in type 1 diabetes. CDR1 and CDR2 (germline): SQVTM, ANQGSEA. CDR3 length: 15 amino acids. The ends were cut back, 7 bases at V and 0 bases at J, with 16 bases in the middle. Expressed TCRB transcripts were sequenced because the entire RNA isolate underwent reverse transcription. Some clones are missing from TCRdb's copy, which holds only in-frame ones; the method was immunoSEQ multiplex PCR. The table shows some 350,000 clones, with over 8.5% occurring only once. Whole-study results and caveats: Patients showed naive, central memory and Treg TCRB repertoires that appeared more similar than those of healthy donors. Among all four CD4+ subsets, Type 1 diabetes patients had TCRB CDR3s that were moderately but significantly shorter. Any PCR bias toward short templates would affect both groups alike.

This clone occurred a few times. Its antigen is not known. The source material was central memory CD4+ T cells from blood. The chain has TRBV29-1 and TRBJ2-1; TRBD1 is a possible D gene (6 bases). The sequence was obtained from a man aged 30-40 years with type 1 diabetes. CDR3 DNA: TGCAGCGGGAGCAGGGGATTGAGCTCCTACAATGAGCAGTTCTTC. This encodes CSGSRGLSSYNEQFF.